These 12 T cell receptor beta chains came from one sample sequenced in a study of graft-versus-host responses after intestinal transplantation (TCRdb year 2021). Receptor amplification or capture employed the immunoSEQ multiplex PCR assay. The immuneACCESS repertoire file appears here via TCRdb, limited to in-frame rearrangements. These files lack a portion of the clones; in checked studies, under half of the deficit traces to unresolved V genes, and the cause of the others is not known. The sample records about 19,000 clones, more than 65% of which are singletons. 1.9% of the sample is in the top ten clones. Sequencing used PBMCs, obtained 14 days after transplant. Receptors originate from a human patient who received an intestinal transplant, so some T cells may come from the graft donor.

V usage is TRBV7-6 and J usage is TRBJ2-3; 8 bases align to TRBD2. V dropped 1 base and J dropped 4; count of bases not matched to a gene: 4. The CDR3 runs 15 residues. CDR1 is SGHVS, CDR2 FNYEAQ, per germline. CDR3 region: CASSLGGGRPDTQYF. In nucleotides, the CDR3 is TGTGCCAGCAGCTTAGGTGGCGGGAGGCCAGATACGCAGTATTTT.

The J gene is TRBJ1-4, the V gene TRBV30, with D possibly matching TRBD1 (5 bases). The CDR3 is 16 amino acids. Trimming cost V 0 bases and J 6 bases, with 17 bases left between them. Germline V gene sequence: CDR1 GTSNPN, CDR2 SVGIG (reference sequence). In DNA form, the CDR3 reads TGTGCCTGGAGTGTGGGGCAGGGTCTGCGGTATGAAAAACTGTTTTTT. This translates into CAWSVGQGLRYEKLFF.

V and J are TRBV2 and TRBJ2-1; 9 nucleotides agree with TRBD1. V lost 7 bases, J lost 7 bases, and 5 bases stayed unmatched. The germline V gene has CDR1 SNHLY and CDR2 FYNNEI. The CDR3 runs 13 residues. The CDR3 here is CASMGTGSNEQFF. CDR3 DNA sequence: TGTGCCAGCATGGGGACAGGGTCTAATGAGCAGTTCTTC.

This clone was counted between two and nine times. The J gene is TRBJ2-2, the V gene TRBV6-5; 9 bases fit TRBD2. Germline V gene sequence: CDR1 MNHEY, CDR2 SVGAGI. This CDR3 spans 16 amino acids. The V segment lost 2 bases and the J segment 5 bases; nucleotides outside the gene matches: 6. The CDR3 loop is CASSYGGSGRTGELFF. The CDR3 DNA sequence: TGTGCCAGCAGTTACGGGGGCAGCGGGAGGACCGGGGAGCTGTTTTTT.

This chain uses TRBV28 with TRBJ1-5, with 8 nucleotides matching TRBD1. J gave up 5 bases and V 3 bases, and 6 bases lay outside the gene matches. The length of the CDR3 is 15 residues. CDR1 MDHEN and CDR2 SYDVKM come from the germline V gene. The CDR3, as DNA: TGTGCCAGCAGTTTGACAGGGGCCCCGTATCAGCCCCAGCATTTT. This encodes CASSLTGAPYQPQHF.

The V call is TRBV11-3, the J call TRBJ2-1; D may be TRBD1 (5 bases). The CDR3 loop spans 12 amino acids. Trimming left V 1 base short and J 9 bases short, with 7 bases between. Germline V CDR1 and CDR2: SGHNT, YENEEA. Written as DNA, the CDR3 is TGTGCCAGCAGCTTAGGCCAGGGTGAGCAGTTCTTC. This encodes CASSLGQGEQFF. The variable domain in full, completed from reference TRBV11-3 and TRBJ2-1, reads EAGVVQSPRYKIIEKKQPVAFWCNPISGHNTLYWYLQNLGQGPELLIRYENEEAVDDSQLPKDRFSAERLKGVDSTLKIQPAELGDSAVYLCASSLGQGEQFFGPGTRLTVL.

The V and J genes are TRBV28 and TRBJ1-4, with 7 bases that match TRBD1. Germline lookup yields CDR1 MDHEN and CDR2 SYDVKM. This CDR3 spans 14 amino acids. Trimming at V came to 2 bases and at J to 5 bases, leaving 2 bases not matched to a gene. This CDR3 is CASSLAGGNEKLFF. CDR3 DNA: TGTGCCAGCAGTTTAGCAGGGGGAAATGAAAAACTGTTTTTT.

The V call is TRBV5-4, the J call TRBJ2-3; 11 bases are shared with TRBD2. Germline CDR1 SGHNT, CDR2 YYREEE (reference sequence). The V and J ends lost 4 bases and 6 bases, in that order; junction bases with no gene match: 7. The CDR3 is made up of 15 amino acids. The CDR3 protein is CASSQAPSGGDTQYF. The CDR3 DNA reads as TGTGCCAGCAGCCAGGCGCCTAGCGGGGGGGATACGCAGTATTTT.

This CDR3 reads CASNRGGVEFF. The CDR3 DNA sequence: TGTGCCAGCAATAGGGGTGGCGTGGAGTTCTTC. This chain uses TRBV6-5 with TRBJ2-1; a possible D gene is TRBD1 (5 bases). The CDR3 consists of 11 residues. CDR1 MNHEY and CDR2 SVGAGI come from the germline V gene. V lost 7 bases to trimming and J lost 14 bases, with 15 bases between them.

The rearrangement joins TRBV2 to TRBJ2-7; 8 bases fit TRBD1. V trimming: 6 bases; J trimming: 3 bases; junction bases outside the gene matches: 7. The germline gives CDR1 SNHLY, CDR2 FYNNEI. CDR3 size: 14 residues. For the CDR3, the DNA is TGTGCCAGCAGAAGAAGGACAGGGTTCTACGAGCAGTACTTC. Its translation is CASRRRTGFYEQYF.

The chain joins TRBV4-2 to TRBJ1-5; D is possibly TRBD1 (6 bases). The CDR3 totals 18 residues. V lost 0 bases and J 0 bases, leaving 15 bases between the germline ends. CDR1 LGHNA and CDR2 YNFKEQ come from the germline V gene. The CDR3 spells CASSQEPGERYSNQPQHF. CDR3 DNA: TGTGCCAGCAGCCAAGAGCCAGGGGAACGATATAGCAATCAGCCCCAGCATTTT.

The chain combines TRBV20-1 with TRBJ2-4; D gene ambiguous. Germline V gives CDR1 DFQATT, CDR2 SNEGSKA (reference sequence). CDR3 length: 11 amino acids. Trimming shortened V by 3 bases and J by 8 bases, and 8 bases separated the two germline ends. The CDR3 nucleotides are TGCAGTGCTAGTACTGGCGACATTCAGTACTTC. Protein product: CSASTGDIQYF.